This TCR beta chain was documented in a study of blood T cell repertoires in COVID-19. Study-wide context: Both acute and convalescent COVID-19 samples were obtained from the United States, Italy and Spain. T cells, B-cell-depleted T cells, or PBMCs supplied cDNA or gDNA.

The protocol was immunoSEQ multiplex PCR, while the TCRdb copy is restricted to in-frame clones and leaves out a portion. The repertoire consists of some 190,000 clones, with around nine tenths occurring once and the leading ten covering 1.5% to 2%. The CDR3 loop spans 15 amino acids. The chain couples TRBV21-1 to TRBJ1-1. TRBV21-1 has pseudogene status. Sequenced input: peripheral blood. The origin of this receptor is a man aged 18 to 35 with active or convalescent COVID-19. The CDR3, as DNA: TGTGCCAGCAGCAAAGACGGCGGCCTGGACACTGAAGCTTTCTTT. Translated: CASSKDGGLDTEAFF.